This is a list of T cell receptor beta chains from one sample in a study of shared T cell receptors in the human thymus. The data were produced by immunoSEQ multiplex PCR, yet TCRdb's version contains in-frame clones alone and is incomplete. The sample comprises more than 550,000 clones, more than 75% of which are singletons, and roughly 0.0089% rests with the top ten. The same sample was also studied in work on human thymus T cells.

The sample comprised thymocytes. Receptors originate from a boy less than two years old with a congenital heart defect. The CDR3 runs from the conserved cysteine through the conserved F or W. Only part of the rows carry a size: once, few, many, or a class if the clone is expanded.

V gene,J gene,clone size,CDR3 protein
TRBV7-7,TRBJ2-7,.,CASSRVDLEFYEQYF
TRBV15,TRBJ2-7,.,CATSREWQGNEQYF
TRBV6-1,TRBJ2-5,once,CASSDYPGSQETQYF
TRBV25-1,TRBJ1-4,.,CASRGGTGAGKLFF
TRBV27,TRBJ2-2,.,CATCRTGKDRELFF
TRBV6-1,TRBJ1-1,.,CASSEKKGMKGEAFF
TRBV27,TRBJ2-1,.,CASSLGRGDKDEQFF
TRBV4-3,TRBJ2-6,.,CASSQDRARDCGSGANVLTF
TRBV7-2,TRBJ2-1,.,CASSPPGQGYNEQFF
TRBV2,.,.,CASSEAPHSYEQYF
TRBV9,TRBJ1-6,.,CASSPDGNSPLHF
TRBV18,TRBJ1-3,.,CASSPLAAGNTIYF
TRBV27,TRBJ2-7,.,CASSLTQLSYEQYF
TRBV5-8,TRBJ2-1,.,CASSRPRGAGGDDNEQFF
TRBV6-6,TRBJ1-2,.,CAGGVFFNYGYTF
TRBV14,TRBJ2-7,.,CASSLKRPWCYEQYF
TRBV28,TRBJ1-2,once,CASTRLGDGYTF
TRBV5-1,TRBJ1-3,.,CASSLGLGSSGNTIYF
TRBV29-1,TRBJ1-1,.,CSVEDGQGQDEAFF
TRBV10-2,TRBJ2-5,.,CASSPTGPGETQYF
TRBV27,TRBJ2-3,.,CASSLPDRDRATDTQYF
TRBV5-1,TRBJ1-2,.,CASSGPGQGVDYGYTF
TRBV27,TRBJ1-1,.,CASSSTGYSTEAFF
TRBV27,TRBJ2-1,.,CASSRREGPINEQFF
TRBV19,TRBJ2-2,.,CASRPTVHTGELFF
TRBV5-6,TRBJ1-6,few,CASSLRGASRSLHF
TRBV28,TRBJ2-7,.,CASSSTSGEVEQYF
TRBV5-1,TRBJ2-5,.,CASSPTSGGTQYF
TRBV28,TRBJ1-2,once,CASSLRANYGYTF
TRBV21-1,TRBJ2-3,once,CASSKIQGSSTDTQYF
TRBV28,TRBJ2-3,.,CASSLGTSGEGNTDTQYF
TRBV27,TRBJ2-7,.,CASSLVAGYSYEQYF
TRBV11-2,TRBJ2-7,.,CASSLNNYEQYF
TRBV10-3,TRBJ2-7,.,CAIRDRTGNYEQYF
TRBV4-1,TRBJ1-1,.,CASSGGGQGNTEAFF
TRBV10-2,TRBJ2-1,.,CASSDRGLGTSIFDEQFF
TRBV4-2,TRBJ2-3,.,CASSDLGLANTDTQYF
TRBV28,TRBJ2-7,.,CASSRIRLGWEQYF
TRBV30,TRBJ1-5,.,CAWSKRDSSNQPQHF
TRBV7-9,TRBJ1-1,.,CASSLSDSYRDRVSAAFF
TRBV10-2,TRBJ2-1,.,CASSEEVRPAGGFEQFF
TRBV6-1,TRBJ2-1,.,CASSAERGSSEQFF
TRBV19,TRBJ1-1,.,CASMGRDRGMNTEAFF
TRBV7-2,TRBJ2-7,.,CASSLDKSGLAGEGEQYF
TRBV4-3,TRBJ2-1,once,CASSQDGAGVGYYNEQFF
TRBV28,TRBJ2-7,.,CASRLPGHVYHEQYF
TRBV13,TRBJ1-1,.,CASSPMPDNFTAFF
TRBV11-3,TRBJ2-2,.,CASSLGQTGELFF
TRBV27,TRBJ1-3,few,CASSLSLGGGTGNTIYF
TRBV9,TRBJ2-5,.,CASSVSEQETQYF
TRBV7-9,TRBJ2-2,.,CASSTRGTSGDTGELFF
TRBV5-4,TRBJ1-1,.,CASSGRQGAPGTEAFF
TRBV16,TRBJ2-2,few,CASSQRQGGTGELFF
TRBV7-9,TRBJ1-2,.,CASSLGPIYGYTF